These T cell receptor beta chains were read from a single sample in a study of T-cell memory formation after mild COVID-19. MiXCR, applied by TCRdb to the 5' RACE reads, yields one record per CDR3 protein. The table includes 300,000 to 400,000 distinct CDR3 sequences, approximately 27% detected once. Sequencing input: PBMCs or a T cell subset sorted from them (not recorded which). These receptors were obtained from an adult woman who had mild COVID-19 (a few samples of this study predate the infection). Cell type and time point are not known. Each CDR3 is given with its conserved first and last residue. A D gene is named only where the DNA matches it firmly. Size is stated for part of the rows, as once, few or many counts, or as a class when the clone is expanded.

V gene: TRBV18
D gene: -
clone size: -
J gene: TRBJ2-5
CDR3 DNA: TGTGCCAGCTCACCAGGTCAGGTAGAGACCCAGTACTTC
CDR3 protein: CASSPGQVETQYF

V gene: TRBV3-1
D gene: TRBD2
clone size: -
J gene: TRBJ2-1
CDR3 DNA: TGTGCCAGCAGCCCCCGGGGACTAGCGGGAGCGTACAATGAGCAGTTCTTC
CDR3 protein: CASSPRGLAGAYNEQFF

V gene: TRBV4-3
D gene: TRBD2
clone size: -
J gene: TRBJ2-7
CDR3 DNA: TGCGCCAGCAGCCAAGGGGAGGGATACTCCTACGAGCAGTACTTC
CDR3 protein: CASSQGEGYSYEQYF

V gene: TRBV4-1
D gene: -
clone size: -
J gene: TRBJ2-2
CDR3 DNA: TGCGCCAGCAGCCAAGCGGACTACACCGCGAACACCGGGGAGCTGTTTTTT
CDR3 protein: CASSQADYTANTGELFF

V gene: TRBV6-2/TRBV6-3
D gene: -
clone size: few
J gene: TRBJ2-1
CDR3 DNA: TGTGCCAGCAGTTACGAACCAGGGCTGGTTAGCTCCTACAATGAGCAGTTCTTC
CDR3 protein: CASSYEPGLVSSYNEQFF

V gene: TRBV7-8
D gene: -
clone size: -
J gene: TRBJ2-5
CDR3 DNA: TGTGCCAGCAGCCGTAGGGCGGGAGAGACCCAGTACTTC
CDR3 protein: CASSRRAGETQYF

V gene: TRBV7-6
D gene: -
clone size: -
J gene: TRBJ2-1
CDR3 DNA: TGTGCCAGCAGTCGGGACTTGAGCAATGAGCAGTTCTTC
CDR3 protein: CASSRDLSNEQFF

V gene: TRBV12-3/TRBV12-4
D gene: -
clone size: few
J gene: TRBJ2-7
CDR3 DNA: TGTGCCAGCAGCCGCCAAGGGGACGGCGAGCAGTACTTC
CDR3 protein: CASSRQGDGEQYF

V gene: TRBV18
D gene: -
clone size: -
J gene: TRBJ1-4
CDR3 DNA: TGTGCCAGCTCACCCCCTGGGGGTCGGGATGAAAAACTGTTTTTT
CDR3 protein: CASSPPGGRDEKLFF

V gene: TRBV7-9
D gene: -
clone size: few
J gene: TRBJ2-3
CDR3 DNA: TGTGCCAGCAGCTCCCACCTATTGCTTCGAGATACGCAGTATTTT
CDR3 protein: CASSSHLLLRDTQYF

V gene: TRBV19
D gene: TRBD2
clone size: few
J gene: TRBJ2-7
CDR3 DNA: TGTGCCAGTAGTATTGTTCTAGCGGGAGGCTACGAGCAGTACTTC
CDR3 protein: CASSIVLAGGYEQYF

V gene: TRBV30
D gene: -
clone size: -
J gene: TRBJ1-1
CDR3 DNA: TGTGCCTGGGATCTATACATGAACACTGAAGCTTTCTTT
CDR3 protein: CAWDLYMNTEAFF

V gene: TRBV5-5
D gene: -
clone size: -
J gene: TRBJ2-1
CDR3 DNA: TGTGCCAGCAGCTCCTGGGTGAGGGGTCCGGACTACAATGAGCAGTTCTTC
CDR3 protein: CASSSWVRGPDYNEQFF

V gene: TRBV5-1
D gene: -
clone size: -
J gene: TRBJ2-7
CDR3 DNA: TGCGCCAGCAGCTACACCGACAGCTCCTACGAGCAGTACTTC
CDR3 protein: CASSYTDSSYEQYF

V gene: TRBV24-1
D gene: -
clone size: few
J gene: TRBJ2-7
CDR3 DNA: TGTGCCACCAGTGATGGTTTGCACGAGCAGTACTTC
CDR3 protein: CATSDGLHEQYF

V gene: TRBV3-1
D gene: -
clone size: -
J gene: TRBJ2-7
CDR3 DNA: TGTGCCAGCAGCCAAGGCCAGCCGCCCTACGAGCAGTACTTC
CDR3 protein: CASSQGQPPYEQYF

V gene: TRBV19
D gene: -
clone size: few
J gene: TRBJ2-2
CDR3 DNA: TGTGCCAGTACCGTAGACAGGGCGGGGCGGCTGTTTTTT
CDR3 protein: CASTVDRAGRLFF

V gene: TRBV29-1
D gene: TRBD2
clone size: -
J gene: TRBJ2-5
CDR3 DNA: TGCAGCGTTGACCGGACTAGCGCTCAAGAGACCCAGTACTTC
CDR3 protein: CSVDRTSAQETQYF

V gene: TRBV21-1
D gene: -
clone size: few
J gene: TRBJ1-1
CDR3 DNA: TGTGCCAGCAGCAATCGAAACACTGAAGCTTTCTTT
CDR3 protein: CASSNRNTEAFF

V gene: TRBV6-5
D gene: -
clone size: -
J gene: TRBJ1-1
CDR3 DNA: TGTGCCAGCAGCCATAGGTGGGACACTGAAGCTTTCTTT
CDR3 protein: CASSHRWDTEAFF

V gene: TRBV6-1
D gene: -
clone size: -
J gene: TRBJ2-5
CDR3 DNA: TGTGCCAGCAGTGAAGGGGCGGGGGCCCAAGAGACCCAGTACTTC
CDR3 protein: CASSEGAGAQETQYF

V gene: TRBV5-8
D gene: TRBD1
clone size: many
J gene: TRBJ2-5
CDR3 DNA: TGTGCCAGCAGCTTACAGGGGGCAGGAGAGACCCAGTACTTC
CDR3 protein: CASSLQGAGETQYF

V gene: TRBV11-2
D gene: -
clone size: -
J gene: TRBJ2-5
CDR3 DNA: TGTGCCAGCAGCTTACTAGCGATTCAAGAGACCCAGTACTTC
CDR3 protein: CASSLLAIQETQYF

V gene: TRBV5-1
D gene: TRBD1
clone size: -
J gene: TRBJ2-5
CDR3 DNA: TGCGCCAGCAGTCGGGACAGGATGACAGACCAGTACTTC
CDR3 protein: CASSRDRMTDQYF

V gene: TRBV12-3/TRBV12-4
D gene: -
clone size: -
J gene: TRBJ2-1
CDR3 DNA: TGTGCCAGCAGTGGGCTTAGGGTAAGCTCCTACAATGAGCAGTTCTTC
CDR3 protein: CASSGLRVSSYNEQFF

V gene: TRBV20-1
D gene: TRBD1
clone size: -
J gene: TRBJ1-1
CDR3 DNA: TGCAGTGCTAGAGCCGGGACAGGGTTGAGGAACACTGAAGCTTTCTTT
CDR3 protein: CSARAGTGLRNTEAFF

V gene: TRBV18
D gene: -
clone size: -
J gene: TRBJ1-5
CDR3 DNA: TGTGCCAGCTCAGCCACCACACAGAGCAATCAGCCCCAGCATTTT
CDR3 protein: CASSATTQSNQPQHF

V gene: TRBV12-3/TRBV12-4
D gene: -
clone size: -
J gene: TRBJ1-1
CDR3 DNA: TGTGCCACCAACGGGGGCACGAACACTGAAGCTTTCTTT
CDR3 protein: CATNGGTNTEAFF

V gene: TRBV3-1
D gene: -
clone size: few
J gene: TRBJ2-7
CDR3 DNA: TGTGCCAGCAGCCCGGAGGACAGTCTCTCCTACGAGCAGTACTTC
CDR3 protein: CASSPEDSLSYEQYF

V gene: TRBV9
D gene: TRBD1
clone size: once
J gene: TRBJ1-3
CDR3 DNA: TGTGCCAGCAGCCCGTGGGACAGCTCTGGAAACACCATATATTTT
CDR3 protein: CASSPWDSSGNTIYF